The count of the clone carrying this TCR beta chain is one. The antigen is not known. This sample is part of a study of cytomegalovirus exposure and HLA in healthy donors. Whole-study findings and limits: Analyzed later, association rates of TCRs varied across HLA loci, with DRB1 most and HLA-C fewest. Across all donors, roughly uniform sequencing depth was an assumption of the presence/absence analyses. Prior analysis indicated that the majority of TCR beta V segments exhibited productivity approximately 87% or approximately 30% of the time. A later analysis linked 15,000 to 20,000 TCR beta sequences to HLA alleles at 0.05 false discovery rate.

This PCR relied on a set of 60 Vbeta primers and 13 Jbeta primers. Clones were sequenced by immunoSEQ multiplex PCR, and TCRdb holds only the in-frame ones, with some missing. The sample yields more than 100,000 clones, roughly 79% seen once. The CDR3 contains 15 residues. Germline V lookup: CDR1 MNHEY, CDR2 SVGAGI. J lost 0 bases, V lost 6 bases, and 7 bases had no gene match. The sample taken for sequencing was PBMCs. The TCR originated in a woman between 18 and 30 years old in good health and CMV-seronegative. The rearrangement uses TRBV6-5 and TRBJ1-2, with 7 bases that match TRBD1. The CDR3 sequence is CASRTTGLANYGYTF. The DNA for the CDR3 is TGTGCCAGCAGAACGACAGGGTTAGCTAACTATGGCTACACCTTC.